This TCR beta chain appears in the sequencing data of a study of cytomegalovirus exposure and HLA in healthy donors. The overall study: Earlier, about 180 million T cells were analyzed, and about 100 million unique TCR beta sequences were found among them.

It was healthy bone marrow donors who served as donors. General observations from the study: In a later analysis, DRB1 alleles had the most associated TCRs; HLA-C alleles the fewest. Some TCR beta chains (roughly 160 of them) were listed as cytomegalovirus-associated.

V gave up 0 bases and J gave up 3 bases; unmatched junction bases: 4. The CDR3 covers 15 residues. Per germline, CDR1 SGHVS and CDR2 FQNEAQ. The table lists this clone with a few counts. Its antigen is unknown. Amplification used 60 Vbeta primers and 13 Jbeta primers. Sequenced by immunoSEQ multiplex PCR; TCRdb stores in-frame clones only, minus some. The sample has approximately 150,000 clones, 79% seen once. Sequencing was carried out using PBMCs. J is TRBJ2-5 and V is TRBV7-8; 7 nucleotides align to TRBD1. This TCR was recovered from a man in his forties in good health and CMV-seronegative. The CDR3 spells CASSLAVGTEETQYF. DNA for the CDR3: TGTGCCAGCAGCTTAGCTGTTGGGACAGAAGAGACCCAGTACTTC.